Sequencing of this T cell receptor (beta chain) was carried out in a study of CD8 T cells in Susac syndrome. RNA, at roughly 0.5 to 1 ug, was reverse transcribed with random hexamers. TCR beta CDR3 was amplified by immunoSEQ covering 54 Vbeta and 13 Jbeta. TCRdb called the immunoSEQ multiplex PCR reads again in MiXCR, with one record for every CDR3 protein. Of over 350,000 distinct CDR3 sequences in the sample, roughly 85% were seen once. Per the germline V gene, CDR1 is LNHDA and CDR2 is SQIVND (reference sequence). The CDR3 runs 11 residues. Trimming left V 3 bases short and J 7 bases short, with 4 bases between. The authors carried out high-throughput sequencing of TCR beta. They applied it to CD8+ and CD4+ T cells obtained from blood. TEMRA cells were FACS-enriched and CD8+ and CD4+ T cells negatively isolated. This clonotype has just a few counts.

The source material was CD8+ T cells from PBMCs. The chain recombines TRBV19 with TRBJ2-1; D is unclear. This sequence originates from a human donor with multiple sclerosis. CDR3: CASSIGNEQFF. The CDR3, as DNA: TGTGCCAGTAGTATTGGGAATGAGCAGTTCTTC.